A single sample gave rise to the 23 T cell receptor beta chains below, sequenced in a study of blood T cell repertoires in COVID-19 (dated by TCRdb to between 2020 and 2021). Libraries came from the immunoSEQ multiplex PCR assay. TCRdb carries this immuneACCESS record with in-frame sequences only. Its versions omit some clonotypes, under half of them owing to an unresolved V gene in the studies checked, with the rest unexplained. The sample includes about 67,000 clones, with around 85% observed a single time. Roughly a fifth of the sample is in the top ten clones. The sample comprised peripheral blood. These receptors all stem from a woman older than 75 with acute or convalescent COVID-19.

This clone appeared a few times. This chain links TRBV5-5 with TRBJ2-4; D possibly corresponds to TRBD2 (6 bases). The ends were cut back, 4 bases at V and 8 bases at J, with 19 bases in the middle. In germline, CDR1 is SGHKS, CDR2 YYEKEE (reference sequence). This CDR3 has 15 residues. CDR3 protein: CASSLSGTSGDIQYF. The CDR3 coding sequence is TGTGCCAGCAGCCTATCCGGGACGTCGGGGGACATTCAGTACTTC.

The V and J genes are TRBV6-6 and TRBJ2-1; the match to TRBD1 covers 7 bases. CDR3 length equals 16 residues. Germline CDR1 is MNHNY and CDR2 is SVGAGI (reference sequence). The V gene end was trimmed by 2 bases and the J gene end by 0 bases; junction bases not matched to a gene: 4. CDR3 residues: CASSYPTGTSYNEQFF. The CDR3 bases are TGTGCCAGCAGTTACCCGACAGGGACCTCCTACAATGAGCAGTTCTTC.

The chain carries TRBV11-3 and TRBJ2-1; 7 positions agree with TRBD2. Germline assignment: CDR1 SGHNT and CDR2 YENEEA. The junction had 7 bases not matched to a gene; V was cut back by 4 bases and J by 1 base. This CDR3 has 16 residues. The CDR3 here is CASSSGGGVSYNEQFF. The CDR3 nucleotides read TGTGCCAGCAGCTCCGGGGGAGGGGTGTCCTACAATGAGCAGTTCTTC.

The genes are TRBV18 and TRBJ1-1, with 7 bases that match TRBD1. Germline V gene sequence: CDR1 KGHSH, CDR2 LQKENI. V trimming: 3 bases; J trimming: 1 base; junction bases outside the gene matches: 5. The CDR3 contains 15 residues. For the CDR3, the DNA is TGTGCCAGCTCACCTGCACAGGGGTGGAACACTGAAGCTTTCTTT. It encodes CASSPAQGWNTEAFF. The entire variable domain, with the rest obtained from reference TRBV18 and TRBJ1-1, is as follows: NAGVMQNPRHLVRRRGQEARLRCSPMKGHSHVYWYRQLPEEGLKFMVYLQKENIIDESGMPKERFSAEFPKEGPSILRIQQVVRGDSAAYFCASSPAQGWNTEAFFGQGTRLTVV.

CDR3 sequence: CASSIGGDTQYF. The CDR3 DNA sequence: TGTGCCAGTAGTATAGGGGGCGATACGCAGTATTTT. The chain employs TRBV19 and TRBJ2-3; perhaps TRBD1 as D (5 bases). This CDR3 contains 12 residues. The V end was cut by 1 base, the J end by 6 bases, with 5 bases between. Germline lookup yields CDR1 LNHDA and CDR2 SQIVND (reference sequence).

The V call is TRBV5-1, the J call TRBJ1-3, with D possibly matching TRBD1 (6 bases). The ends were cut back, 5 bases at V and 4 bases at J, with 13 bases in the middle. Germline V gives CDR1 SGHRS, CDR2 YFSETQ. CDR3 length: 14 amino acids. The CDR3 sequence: CASSSGDDGNTIYF. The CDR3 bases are TGCGCCAGCAGTTCAGGGGACGACGGAAACACCATATATTTT.

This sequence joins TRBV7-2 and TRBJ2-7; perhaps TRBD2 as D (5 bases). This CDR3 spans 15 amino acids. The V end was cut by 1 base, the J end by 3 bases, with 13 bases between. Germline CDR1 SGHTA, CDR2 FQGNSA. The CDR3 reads CASSLGARTLYEQYF. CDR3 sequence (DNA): TGTGCCAGCAGCTTAGGGGCCAGGACTCTCTACGAGCAGTACTTC.

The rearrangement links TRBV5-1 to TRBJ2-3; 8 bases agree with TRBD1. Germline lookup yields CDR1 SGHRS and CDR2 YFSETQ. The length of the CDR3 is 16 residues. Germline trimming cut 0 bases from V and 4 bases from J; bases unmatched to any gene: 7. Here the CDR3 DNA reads TGCGCCAGCAGCTTGGTCGGGACAGGAGGCGCAGATACGCAGTATTTT. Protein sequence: CASSLVGTGGADTQYF.

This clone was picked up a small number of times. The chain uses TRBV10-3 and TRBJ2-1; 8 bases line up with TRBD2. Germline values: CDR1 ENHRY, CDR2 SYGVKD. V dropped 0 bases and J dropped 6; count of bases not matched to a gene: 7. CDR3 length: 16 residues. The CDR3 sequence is CAISESGRGGPNEQFF. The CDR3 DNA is TGTGCCATCAGTGAGTCGGGTCGGGGGGGCCCCAATGAGCAGTTCTTC.

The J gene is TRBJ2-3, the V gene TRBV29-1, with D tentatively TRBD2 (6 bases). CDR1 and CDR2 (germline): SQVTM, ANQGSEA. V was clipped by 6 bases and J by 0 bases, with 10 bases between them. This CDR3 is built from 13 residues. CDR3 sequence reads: CSVGTLSTDTQYF. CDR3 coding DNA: TGCAGCGTCGGGACTCTTAGCACAGATACGCAGTATTTT.

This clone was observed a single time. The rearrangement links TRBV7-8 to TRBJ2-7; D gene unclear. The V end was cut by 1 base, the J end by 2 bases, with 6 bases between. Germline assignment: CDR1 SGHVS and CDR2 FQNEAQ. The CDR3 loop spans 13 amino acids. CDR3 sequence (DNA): TGTGCCAGCAGCTTAGGAGAAACCTACGAGCAGTACTTC. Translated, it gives CASSLGETYEQYF.

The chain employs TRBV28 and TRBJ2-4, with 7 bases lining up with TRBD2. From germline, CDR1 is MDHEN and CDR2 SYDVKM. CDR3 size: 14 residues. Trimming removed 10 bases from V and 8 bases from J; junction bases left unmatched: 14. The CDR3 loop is CAIGLSGGRDIQYF. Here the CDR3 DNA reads TGTGCCATCGGGCTCTCGGGAGGCCGGGACATTCAGTACTTC.

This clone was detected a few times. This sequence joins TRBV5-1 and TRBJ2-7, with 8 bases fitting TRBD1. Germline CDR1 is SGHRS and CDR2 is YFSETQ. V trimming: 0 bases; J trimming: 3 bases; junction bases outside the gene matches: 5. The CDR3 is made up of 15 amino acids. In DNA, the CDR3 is TGCGCCAGCAGCTTGGGCAGGGGGCTATTCTACGAGCAGTACTTC. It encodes CASSLGRGLFYEQYF.

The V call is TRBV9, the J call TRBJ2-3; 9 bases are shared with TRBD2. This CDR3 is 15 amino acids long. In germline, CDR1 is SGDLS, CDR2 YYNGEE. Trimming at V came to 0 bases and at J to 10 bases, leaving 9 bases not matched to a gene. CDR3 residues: CASSVEGGTSSAQYF. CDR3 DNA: TGTGCCAGCAGCGTAGAAGGCGGGACTAGCTCGGCGCAGTATTTT.

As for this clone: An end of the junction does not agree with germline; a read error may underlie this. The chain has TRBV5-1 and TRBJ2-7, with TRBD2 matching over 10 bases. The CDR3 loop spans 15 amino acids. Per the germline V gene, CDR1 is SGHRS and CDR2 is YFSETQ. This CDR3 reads CASRLGLAGDYEQYF. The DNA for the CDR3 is TGCGCCAGCAGGTTGGGCCTAGCGGGAGACTACGAGCAGTACTTC.

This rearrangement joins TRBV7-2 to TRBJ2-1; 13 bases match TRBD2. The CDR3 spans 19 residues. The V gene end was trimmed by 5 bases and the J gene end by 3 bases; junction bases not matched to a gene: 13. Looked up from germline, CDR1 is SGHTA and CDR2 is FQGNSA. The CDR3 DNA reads TGTGCCAGCAGCCGCCGGACTAGCGGGAGAGCGGGTCGCTACAATGAGCAGTTCTTC. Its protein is CASSRRTSGRAGRYNEQFF.

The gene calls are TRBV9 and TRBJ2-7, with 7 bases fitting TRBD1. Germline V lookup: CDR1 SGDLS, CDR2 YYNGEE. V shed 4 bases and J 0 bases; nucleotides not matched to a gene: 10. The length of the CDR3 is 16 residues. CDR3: CASSPRQGLSSYEQYF. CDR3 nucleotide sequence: TGTGCCAGCAGCCCTAGACAGGGCCTGTCCTCCTACGAGCAGTACTTC. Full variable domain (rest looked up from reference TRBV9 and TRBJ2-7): DSGVTQTPKHLITATGQRVTLRCSPRSGDLSVYWYQQSLDQGLQFLIQYYNGEERAKGNILERFSAQQFPDLHSELNLSSLELGDSALYFCASSPRQGLSSYEQYFGPGTRLTVT.

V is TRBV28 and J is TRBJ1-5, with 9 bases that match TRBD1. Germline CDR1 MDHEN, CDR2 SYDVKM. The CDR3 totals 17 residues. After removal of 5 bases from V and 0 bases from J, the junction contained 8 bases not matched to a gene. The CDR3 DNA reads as TGTGCCAGCAGTCGGAAGACAGGGGGGGGTAGCAATCAGCCCCAGCATTTT. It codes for CASSRKTGGGSNQPQHF. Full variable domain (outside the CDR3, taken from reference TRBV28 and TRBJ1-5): DVKVTQSSRYLVKRTGEKVFLECVQDMDHENMFWYRQDPGLGLRLIYFSYDVKMKEKGDIPEGYSVSREKKERFSLILESASTNQTSMYLCASSRKTGGGSNQPQHFGDGTRLSIL.

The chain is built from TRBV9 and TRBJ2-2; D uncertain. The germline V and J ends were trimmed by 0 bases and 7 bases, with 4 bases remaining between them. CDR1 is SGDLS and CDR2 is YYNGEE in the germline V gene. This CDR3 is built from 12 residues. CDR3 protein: CASSVAGGELFF. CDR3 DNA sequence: TGTGCCAGCAGCGTAGCGGGCGGGGAGCTGTTTTTT.

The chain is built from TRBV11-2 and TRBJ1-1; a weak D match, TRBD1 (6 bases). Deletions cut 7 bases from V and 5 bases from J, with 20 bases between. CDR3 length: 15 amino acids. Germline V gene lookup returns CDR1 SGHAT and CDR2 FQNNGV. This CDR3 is CASTPKFGTRTEAFF. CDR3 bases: TGTGCCAGCACCCCGAAGTTTGGGACAAGGACTGAAGCTTTCTTT. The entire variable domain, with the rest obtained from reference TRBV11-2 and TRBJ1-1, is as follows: EAGVAQSPRYKIIEKRQSVAFWCNPISGHATLYWYQQILGQGPKLLIQFQNNGVVDDSQLPKDRFSAERLKGVDSTLKIQPAKLEDSAVYLCASTPKFGTRTEAFFGQGTRLTVV.

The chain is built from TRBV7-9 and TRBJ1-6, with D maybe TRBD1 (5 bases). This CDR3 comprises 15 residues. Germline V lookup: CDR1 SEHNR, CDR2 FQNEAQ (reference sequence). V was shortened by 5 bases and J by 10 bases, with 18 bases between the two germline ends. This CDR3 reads CASSGGAGQRSPLHF. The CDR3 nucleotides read TGTGCCAGCAGCGGAGGGGCCGGGCAGAGATCACCCCTCCACTTT.

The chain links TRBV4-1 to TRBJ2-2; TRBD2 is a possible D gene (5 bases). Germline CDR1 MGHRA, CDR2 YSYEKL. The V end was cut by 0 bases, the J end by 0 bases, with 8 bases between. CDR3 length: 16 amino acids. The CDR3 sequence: CASSQERAANTGELFF. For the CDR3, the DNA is TGCGCCAGCAGCCAAGAGAGAGCGGCGAACACCGGGGAGCTGTTTTTT.

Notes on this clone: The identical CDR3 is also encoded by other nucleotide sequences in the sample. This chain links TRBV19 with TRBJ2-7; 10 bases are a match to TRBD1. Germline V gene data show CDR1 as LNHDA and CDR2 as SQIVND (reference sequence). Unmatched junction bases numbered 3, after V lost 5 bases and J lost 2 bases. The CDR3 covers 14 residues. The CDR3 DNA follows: TGTGCCAGTAGTCCCGGGACAGGGGCCTACGAGCAGTACTTC. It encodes CASSPGTGAYEQYF.